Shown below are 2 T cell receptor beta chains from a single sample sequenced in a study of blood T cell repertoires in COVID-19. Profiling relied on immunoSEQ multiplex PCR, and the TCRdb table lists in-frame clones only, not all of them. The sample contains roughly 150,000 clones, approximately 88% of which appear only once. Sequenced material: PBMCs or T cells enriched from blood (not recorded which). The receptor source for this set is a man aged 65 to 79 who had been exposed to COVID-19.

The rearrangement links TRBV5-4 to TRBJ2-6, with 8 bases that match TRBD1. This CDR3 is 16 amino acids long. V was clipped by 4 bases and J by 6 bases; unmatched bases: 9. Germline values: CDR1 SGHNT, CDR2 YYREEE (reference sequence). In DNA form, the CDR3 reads TGTGCCAGCAGCCCGCTCCCGGACAGGGCGGCCAACGTCCTGACTTTC. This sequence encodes CASSPLPDRAANVLTF.

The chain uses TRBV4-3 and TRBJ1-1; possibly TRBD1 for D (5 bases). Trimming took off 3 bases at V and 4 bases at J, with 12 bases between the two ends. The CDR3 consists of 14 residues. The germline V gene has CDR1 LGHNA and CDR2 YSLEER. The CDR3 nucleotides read TGCGCCAGCAGCCAGGAGGGGACTGGCACTGAAGCTTTCTTT. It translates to CASSQEGTGTEAFF.